A single sample gave rise to the 21 T cell receptor beta chains below, sequenced in a study of shared clonotypes between healthy human individuals. Naive CD8 populations comprised CD45RO-negative cells positively selected for CCR7, excluding terminally differentiated effector memory CD45RA+ cells. Produced via immunoSEQ multiplex PCR; TCRdb's table is partial and in-frame only. The sample shows 2 million to 2.5 million clones, roughly 94% of them seen only once. The sample comprised naive CD8+ T cells sorted from blood. Source of these receptors: a man between 18 and 29 years old in good health.

About this clone: Other nucleotide sequences from this sample produce the same CDR3. This rearrangement joins TRBV5-4 to TRBJ2-3; the D gene could be TRBD1 or TRBD2 (6 bases each). In germline, CDR1 is SGHNT, CDR2 YYREEE (reference sequence). V shed 2 bases and J shed 0 bases, with 10 bases lying between them. This CDR3 is 15 amino acids long. The CDR3 DNA reads as TGTGCCAGCAGCTTCCGAGGGGGGAGCACAGATACGCAGTATTTT. Its protein product is CASSFRGGSTDTQYF. Full variable domain (outside the CDR3, taken from reference TRBV5-4 and TRBJ2-3): ETGVTQSPTHLIKTRGQQVTLRCSSQSGHNTVSWYQQALGQGPQFIFQYYREEENGRGNFPPRFSGLQFPNYSSELNVNALELDDSALYLCASSFRGGSTDTQYFGPGTRLTVL.

This chain connects TRBV5-6 to TRBJ1-4; D possibly corresponds to TRBD1 (5 bases). The CDR3 contains 14 residues. Between the trimmed V and J ends, which lost 4 bases and 4 bases, there was a span of 11 bases. Germline CDR1 SGHDT, CDR2 YYEEEE. CDR3 nucleotide sequence: TGTGCCAGCAGCGGAACAGGAGTTAATGAAAAACTGTTTTTT. This sequence encodes CASSGTGVNEKLFF.

The chain has TRBV21-1 and TRBJ1-1; TRBD1 is the table's D call and was not checked against the DNA. TRBV21-1 represents a pseudogene. The length of the CDR3 is 16 residues. As DNA, the CDR3 is TGTGCCAGCAGCGCCCGCCGACAGGAGAGGAACACTGAAGCTTTCTTT. Its translation: CASSARRQERNTEAFF.

Worth noting for this clone: Distinct nucleotide sequences in the sample also encode this CDR3. The J gene is TRBJ2-3, the V gene TRBV19, with D unclear. Deletions cut 5 bases from V and 4 bases from J, with 7 bases between. This CDR3 is built from 12 residues. Germline CDR1 LNHDA, CDR2 SQIVND (reference sequence). The CDR3 region is CASSLGADTQYF. The CDR3 bases are TGTGCCAGTAGTTTAGGTGCAGATACGCAGTATTTT.

The chain carries TRBV27 and TRBJ2-7, with 12 positions matching TRBD2. The CDR3 runs 14 residues. Per the germline V gene, CDR1 is MNHEY and CDR2 is SMNVEV (reference sequence). Trimming at V came to 6 bases and at J to 5 bases, leaving 5 bases not matched to a gene. Here the CDR3 reads CASSPSGRGNEQYF. CDR3 DNA sequence: TGTGCCAGCAGCCCTAGCGGGAGGGGAAACGAGCAGTACTTC.

This chain links TRBV6-5 with TRBJ2-7; 14 bases are a match to TRBD2. With 5 bases clipped from V and 5 bases from J, the junction kept 2 bases outside the gene matches. The CDR3 is 14 residues long. The germline CDR1 and CDR2 sequences are MNHEY and SVGAGI. This CDR3 reads CASSGTSGSDEQYF. The CDR3 DNA reads TGTGCCAGCAGTGGGACTAGCGGGAGCGACGAGCAGTACTTC.

About this clone itself: Additional DNA sequences in this sample encode the identical CDR3. V is TRBV4-1 and J is TRBJ2-5; 7 bases match TRBD1. J gave up 5 bases and V 1 base, and 4 bases lay outside the gene matches. This CDR3 has 14 amino acids. Germline V lookup: CDR1 MGHRA, CDR2 YSYEKL. The CDR3 nucleotides read TGCGCCAGCAGCCAAGTAGGGGGCAGGGAGACCCAGTACTTC. Translation: CASSQVGGRETQYF.

This chain uses TRBV29-1 with TRBJ1-2; 7 nucleotides agree with TRBD1. Looked up from germline, CDR1 is SQVTM and CDR2 is ANQGSEA. V was pared by 3 bases and J by 8 bases, with 6 bases of the junction left unmatched. The CDR3 has 12 amino acids. This CDR3 is CSVDRGSNGYTF. The CDR3 DNA follows: TGCAGCGTTGACAGGGGGTCCAACGGCTACACCTTC.

The J gene is TRBJ1-5, the V gene TRBV19, with 8 bases fitting TRBD1. From germline, CDR1 is LNHDA and CDR2 SQIVND (reference sequence). V dropped 7 bases and J dropped 3; count of bases not matched to a gene: 11. The CDR3 loop spans 16 amino acids. The CDR3 coding sequence is TGTGCCAGTAACCCGTCGACAGGGGTGATCAATCAGCCCCAGCATTTT. This codes for CASNPSTGVINQPQHF.

The J gene is TRBJ2-7, the V gene TRBV4-2; no clear D gene. The germline V gene encodes CDR1 LGHNA and CDR2 YNFKEQ. The ends were cut back, 0 bases at V and 7 bases at J, with 13 bases in the middle. The CDR3 spans 14 residues. The CDR3 DNA reads as TGTGCCAGCAGCCAAGATGAAATGGGGTTGGAGCAGTACTTC. This sequence encodes CASSQDEMGLEQYF.

The rearrangement joins TRBV13 to TRBJ2-2; D is unresolved. CDR1 and CDR2 from the germline V gene are PRHDT and FYEKMQ (reference sequence). This CDR3 comprises 15 residues. V shed 3 bases and J shed 5 bases, with 13 bases lying between them. Written as DNA, the CDR3 is TGTGCCAGCAGCTTTGCGGCTACCCAAACCGGGGAGCTGTTTTTT. Its translation: CASSFAATQTGELFF.

V is TRBV5-1 and J is TRBJ2-3, with D perhaps TRBD1 (5 bases). The V gene lost 0 bases and the J gene lost 0 bases, with 14 bases spanning the gap. This CDR3 is built from 17 residues. CDR1 SGHRS and CDR2 YFSETQ come from the germline V gene. CDR3 sequence reads: CASSLASVGQSTDTQYF. CDR3 coding DNA: TGCGCCAGCAGCTTGGCCTCGGTAGGACAAAGCACAGATACGCAGTATTTT.

The chain combines TRBV28 with TRBJ2-5; no reliable D call. Deletions cut 6 bases from V and 1 base from J, with 39 bases between. Germline V gene data show CDR1 as MDHEN and CDR2 as SYDVKM. This CDR3 has 23 amino acids. CDR3 nucleotide sequence: TGTGCCAGCAGATATAGCCTTGCCCCACGCATGGCGGTTTTGCCCGCATCCCAAGAGACCCAGTACTTC. Protein sequence: CASRYSLAPRMAVLPASQETQYF.

The CDR3: CASSSYLAGGPTDEQFF. The DNA of the CDR3 is TGTGCCAGCAGTTCCTACTTAGCGGGAGGGCCAACCGATGAGCAGTTCTTC. The chain joins TRBV27 to TRBJ2-1, with 11 nucleotides matching TRBD2. The CDR3 is made up of 17 amino acids. Germline values: CDR1 MNHEY, CDR2 SMNVEV (reference sequence). The trim removed 4 bases at V and 8 bases at J, leaving 13 bases unmatched.

The sample holds one count of this clone. The gene calls are TRBV4-3 and TRBJ2-2; weak D call: TRBD2 (6 bases). Germline lookup yields CDR1 LGHNA and CDR2 YSLEER. This CDR3 is 18 amino acids long. Deletions cut 0 bases from V and 7 bases from J, with 21 bases between. This CDR3 is CASSQESDPGEGHGELFF. Here the CDR3 DNA reads TGCGCCAGCAGCCAAGAAAGCGATCCGGGAGAGGGGCACGGGGAGCTGTTTTTT.

The chain links TRBV19 to TRBJ1-1; possibly TRBD1 for D (6 bases). With 3 bases removed from V and 6 bases from J, the gap between germline ends came to 8 bases. The germline gives CDR1 LNHDA, CDR2 SQIVND (reference sequence). The CDR3 totals 12 residues. The CDR3 spells CASSINRAEAFF. CDR3 DNA sequence: TGTGCCAGTAGTATCAACAGGGCTGAAGCTTTCTTT.

The rearrangement uses TRBV10-2 and TRBJ2-7; D uncertain. Trimming removed 4 bases at V and 3 bases at J, with 10 bases between. The germline V gene has CDR1 WSHSY and CDR2 SAAADI. This CDR3 has 13 amino acids. The CDR3 DNA reads TGCGCCAGCAGTGGACCGGACGGCTACGAGCAGTACTTC. It is translated as CASSGPDGYEQYF.

This clone has a single count. Different DNA sequences within this sample yield the same CDR3. The rearrangement joins TRBV27 to TRBJ2-7, with D maybe TRBD1 (6 bases). CDR1 is MNHEY, CDR2 SMNVEV, per germline (reference sequence). CDR3 length equals 14 residues. V shed 3 bases and J shed 2 bases, with 11 bases lying between them. The CDR3 is CASSLGRGPYEQYF. The CDR3 DNA sequence: TGTGCCAGCAGTTTGGGCAGGGGACCCTACGAGCAGTACTTC.

V is TRBV9 and J is TRBJ1-6; TRBD1 matches at 10 bases. This CDR3 has 15 amino acids. Unmatched junction bases numbered 7, after V lost 3 bases and J lost 10 bases. Germline lookup yields CDR1 SGDLS and CDR2 YYNGEE. The CDR3: CASSETGGAWSPLHF. The DNA for the CDR3 is TGTGCCAGCAGCGAGACAGGGGGCGCTTGGTCACCCCTCCACTTT.

The CDR3 loop reads CASSLTLGETQYF. CDR3 nucleotides: TGTGCCAGCAGTCTAACCTTGGGAGAGACCCAGTACTTC. The V gene is TRBV28, the J gene TRBJ2-5; D gene unclear. This CDR3 has 13 amino acids. V was cut by 5 bases and J by 4 bases, with 11 bases left in between. From germline, CDR1 is MDHEN and CDR2 SYDVKM.

The chain recombines TRBV5-4 with TRBJ2-4; D unresolved. The CDR3 totals 12 residues. V gave up 0 bases and J gave up 6 bases, with 4 bases separating them. CDR1 SGHNT and CDR2 YYREEE come from the germline V gene (reference sequence). CDR3 protein: CASSLAGNIQYF. CDR3 bases: TGTGCCAGCAGCTTGGCCGGAAACATTCAGTACTTC.